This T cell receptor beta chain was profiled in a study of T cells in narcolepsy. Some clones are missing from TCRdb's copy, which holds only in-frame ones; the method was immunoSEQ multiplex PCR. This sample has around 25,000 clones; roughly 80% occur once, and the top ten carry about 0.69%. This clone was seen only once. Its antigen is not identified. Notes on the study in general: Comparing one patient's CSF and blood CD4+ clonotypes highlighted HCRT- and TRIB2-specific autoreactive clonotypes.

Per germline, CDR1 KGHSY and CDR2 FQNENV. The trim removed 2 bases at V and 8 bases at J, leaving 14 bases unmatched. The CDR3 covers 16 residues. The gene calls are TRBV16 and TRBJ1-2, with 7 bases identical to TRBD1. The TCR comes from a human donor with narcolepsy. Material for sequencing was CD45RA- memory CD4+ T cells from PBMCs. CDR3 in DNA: TGTGCCAGCAGCCAAACCCGCACACAGGGGTCTGAGGGCTACACCTTC. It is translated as CASSQTRTQGSEGYTF.